Below are 13 T cell receptor beta chains sequenced from a single sample in a study of memory CD4+ T cells and cytomegalovirus serostatus. The sort gate was single viable CD3+CD4+CD8-CD45RO+ cells for memory CD4+ T cells. This table comes from immunoSEQ multiplex PCR, and its TCRdb copy is limited to in-frame clones, with some not included. The table has about 50,000 clones, 82% seen once. What was sequenced was memory CD4+ T cells from blood. The receptors were sampled from an adult in good health and CMV-seronegative.

V usage is TRBV5-8 and J usage is TRBJ2-7; 9 bases are shared with TRBD1. V gave up 0 bases and J gave up 3 bases; unmatched junction bases: 13. The CDR3 has 18 residues. Germline CDR1 reads SGHTS; CDR2 reads YDEGEE. DNA for the CDR3: TGTGCCAGCAGCTTGGGGACAGGGGCCGTCGTTTCTATCTACGAGCAGTACTTC. It is translated as CASSLGTGAVVSIYEQYF.

The rearrangement joins TRBV20-1 to TRBJ2-1, with no clear D. Germline assignment: CDR1 DFQATT and CDR2 SNEGSKA (reference sequence). The CDR3 loop spans 10 amino acids. The V end was cut by 3 bases, the J end by 8 bases, with 5 bases between. The CDR3 loop is CSASSHEQFF. Here the CDR3 DNA reads TGCAGTGCTAGTAGCCATGAGCAGTTCTTC.

Remarks on this clone: One end of the junction is discordant with germline, which a read error may explain. V and J are TRBV30 and TRBJ2-6, with TRBD1 identical over 10 bases. Germline V lookup: CDR1 GTSNPN, CDR2 SVGIG (reference sequence). The CDR3 is 17 amino acids. CDR3 sequence reads: CARSTGTGVSGANVLTF. The CDR3, as DNA: TGTGCCAGGAGCACCGGGACAGGGGTCTCTGGGGCCAACGTCCTGACTTTC.

This chain uses TRBV18 with TRBJ1-2, with 7 bases identical to TRBD1. V lost 7 bases and J lost 3; bases outside the gene matches: 5. The CDR3 totals 13 residues. Germline CDR1 reads KGHSH; CDR2 reads LQKENI. CDR3 amino acids: CASYLGQDYGYTF. The CDR3 DNA reads as TGTGCCAGCTACCTAGGACAGGACTATGGCTACACCTTC.

The V gene is TRBV7-8, the J gene TRBJ2-1, with 10 nucleotides matching TRBD2. The CDR3 length is 15 residues. J was trimmed by 5 bases and V by 4 bases; bases with no gene match: 5. Germline V gene data show CDR1 as SGHVS and CDR2 as FQNEAQ. The CDR3 region is CASSSAGGRDNEQFF. The CDR3 coding sequence is TGTGCCAGCAGCTCAGCGGGGGGGCGAGACAATGAGCAGTTCTTC.

The rearrangement joins TRBV29-1 to TRBJ2-1, with TRBD1 as a possible D gene (6 bases). Germline lookup yields CDR1 SQVTM and CDR2 ANQGSEA. The CDR3 loop spans 12 amino acids. V shed 4 bases and J shed 5 bases, with 9 bases lying between them. DNA for the CDR3: TGCAGCGTTGCGAGGGGGAACAATGAGCAGTTCTTC. Protein: CSVARGNNEQFF.

The rearrangement uses TRBV25-1 and TRBJ2-5; D gene ambiguous. The CDR3 totals 15 residues. Germline assignment: CDR1 MGHDK and CDR2 SYGVNS. The ends were cut back, 3 bases at V and 2 bases at J, with 13 bases in the middle. The CDR3 is CASSDSGSWQETQYF. The CDR3 nucleotides are TGTGCCAGCAGTGACTCGGGCAGTTGGCAAGAGACCCAGTACTTC.

This chain connects TRBV2 to TRBJ2-7; tentatively, D is TRBD1 or TRBD2 (5 bases each). This CDR3 is built from 12 residues. Trimming removed 6 bases at V and 0 bases at J, with 6 bases between. Looked up from germline, CDR1 is SNHLY and CDR2 is FYNNEI. The CDR3 loop reads CASRGDSYEQYF. Written as DNA, the CDR3 is TGTGCCAGCAGGGGGGACTCCTACGAGCAGTACTTC.

The chain has TRBV7-8 and TRBJ2-7, with 10 bases fitting TRBD1. V shed 2 bases and J 6 bases; nucleotides not matched to a gene: 7. The CDR3 is 15 residues long. Germline V lookup: CDR1 SGHVS, CDR2 FQNEAQ. CDR3 sequence (DNA): TGTGCCAGCAGCTTAACCGACAGGGGGCTTGCCGAGCAGTACTTC. Its translation is CASSLTDRGLAEQYF.

The chain has TRBV6-6 and TRBJ1-3; unclear D gene. This CDR3 has 13 residues. V gave up 7 bases and J gave up 0 bases, with 7 bases separating them. The germline V gene encodes CDR1 MNHNY and CDR2 SVGAGI (reference sequence). CDR3 nucleotides: TGTGCCAGCATGATGATCTCTGGAAACACCATATATTTT. This encodes CASMMISGNTIYF.

The V gene is TRBV7-2, the J gene TRBJ2-1; TRBD1 matches 10 bases. Germline CDR1 and CDR2: SGHTA and FQGNSA. There are 15 residues in the CDR3. Trimming took 4 bases from V and 4 from J; bases not matched to a gene: 4. CDR3 sequence: CASSWGQGTYNEQFF. The CDR3 region has the DNA TGTGCCAGCAGCTGGGGACAGGGGACATACAATGAGCAGTTCTTC.

The rearrangement joins TRBV5-6 to TRBJ2-5; 7 bases align to TRBD2. V shed 0 bases, J shed 4 bases, and the junction held 9 bases outside the gene matches. The CDR3 sequence is 16 residues long. Germline CDR1 SGHDT, CDR2 YYEEEE. CDR3 nucleotides: TGTGCCAGCAGCTTGGCCCAGCGGGGATGGGTAGAGACCCAGTACTTC. Protein: CASSLAQRGWVETQYF.

V usage is TRBV2 and J usage is TRBJ1-2; no clear D gene. CDR1 SNHLY and CDR2 FYNNEI come from the germline V gene. Trimming took off 4 bases at V and 8 bases at J, with 11 bases between the two ends. The CDR3 extends over 12 amino acids. The CDR3 region has the DNA TGTGCCAGCAGTGCTAGCCTGGTGGGCTACACCTTC. It specifies CASSASLVGYTF.